This T cell receptor (beta chain) was documented in a study of ipilimumab plus nivolumab after autologous stem cell transplantation (dated by TCRdb to about 2021). With regard to the full study: The median number of doses that trial patients received was about five for ipilimumab and about 8 for nivolumab. Patients undergoing autologous transplant for high-risk diffuse large B cell lymphoma, mature T cell lymphoma, or multiple myeloma were enrolled in the trial. Around 35 patients made up the trial's intent-to-treat population.

Library construction relied on the immunoSEQ multiplex PCR assay. TCRdb took over this immuneACCESS table, retaining in-frame rearrangements with V and J assigned. Such tables are incomplete; in checked studies, under half of the missing clones stem from an unresolved V gene, and the remainder is unexplained. For this sample the table gives fewer than 2,500 clones, of which 85% to 95% were detected only once. The ten biggest clones cover roughly 1.7% of the sample. The paper as a whole reports these results and caveats: According to the authors, a biologic rationale for studying the approach further came from T cell receptor repertoire, regulatory T cell phenotype and gut microbiota profiles. The authors concluded that combined checkpoint inhibition appeared tolerable when used as consolidation after transplant.

Notes on this clone: The clone's antigen remains unknown. Base qualities are not at hand, and no much larger clone is one base apart.

Checkpoint therapy began 14 to 28 days after autologous transplant, with ipilimumab given at 1 mg/kg intravenously on day 1 of selected weeks. Nivolumab was administered at 3 mg/kg intravenously on day 1 of weeks 1, 4, 7, 10, and every two weeks through week 26. The study was a Phase Ib clinical trial testing combined checkpoint inhibition with ipilimumab and nivolumab as consolidation after autologous stem cell transplantation. Sequences were derived from PBMCs, sampled in a trial of ipilimumab plus nivolumab as post-transplant consolidation. The TCR comes from a male donor with primary mediastinal lymphoma.

CDR3 loop: CATQADPYNEQFF. At the DNA level, the sequence is TGTGCCACCCAGGCGGACCCCTACAATGAGCAGTTCTTC. This chain is built from TRBV10-3 and TRBJ2-1; the D gene is unclear. From cysteine to phenylalanine, the CDR3 is 13 amino acids long. This entry keeps only the CDR3 DNA: 39 bases, framed from base 1. V is pared back by 10 bases and J by 2 bases, with 12 bases lying between the germline termini. As encoded in the germline V gene, CDR1 is ENHRY while CDR2 is SYGVKD.